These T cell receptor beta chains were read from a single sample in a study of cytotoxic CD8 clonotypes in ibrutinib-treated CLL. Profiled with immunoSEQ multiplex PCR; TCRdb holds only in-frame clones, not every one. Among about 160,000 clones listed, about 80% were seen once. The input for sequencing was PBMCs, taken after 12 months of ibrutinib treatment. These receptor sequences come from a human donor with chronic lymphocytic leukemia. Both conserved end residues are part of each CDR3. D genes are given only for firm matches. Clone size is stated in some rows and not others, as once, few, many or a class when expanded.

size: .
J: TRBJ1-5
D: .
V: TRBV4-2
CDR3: CASSWEGPAVNQPQHF
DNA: TGTGCCAGCAGCTGGGAGGGCCCCGCGGTCAATCAGCCCCAGCATTTT

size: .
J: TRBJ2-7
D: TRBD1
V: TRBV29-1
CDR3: CSVPGQGTYEQYF
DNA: TGCAGCGTGCCGGGACAGGGGACTTACGAGCAGTACTTC

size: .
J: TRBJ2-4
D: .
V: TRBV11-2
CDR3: CASSLGQRLAKNIQYF
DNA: TGTGCCAGCAGCTTAGGCCAGCGATTAGCCAAAAACATTCAGTACTTC

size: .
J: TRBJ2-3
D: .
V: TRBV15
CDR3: CATSRDLGGTDTQYF
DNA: TGTGCCACCAGCAGAGATTTGGGGGGCACAGATACGCAGTATTTT

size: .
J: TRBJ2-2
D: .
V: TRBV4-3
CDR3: CASSQDTTNTGELFF
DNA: TGCGCCAGCAGCCAAGATACTACGAACACCGGGGAGCTGTTTTTT

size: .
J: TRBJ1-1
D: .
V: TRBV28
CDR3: CASSSGLNTEAFF
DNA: TGTGCCAGCAGTTCAGGGTTGAACACTGAAGCTTTCTTT

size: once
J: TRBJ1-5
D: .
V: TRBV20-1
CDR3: CSASKSRTQHF
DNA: TGCAGTGCTAGTAAAAGTAGAACCCAGCATTTT

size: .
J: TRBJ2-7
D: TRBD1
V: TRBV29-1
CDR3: CSVEMSGGGYEQYF
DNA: TGCAGCGTTGAAATGTCAGGGGGCGGGTACGAGCAGTACTTC

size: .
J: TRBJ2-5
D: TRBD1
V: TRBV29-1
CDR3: CSAIRDRGQETQYF
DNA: TGCAGCGCTATCAGGGACAGGGGGCAAGAGACCCAGTACTTC

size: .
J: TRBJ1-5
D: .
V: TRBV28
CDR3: CASSYLLEPQHF
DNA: TGTGCCAGCAGTTACTTGTTGGAGCCCCAGCATTTT

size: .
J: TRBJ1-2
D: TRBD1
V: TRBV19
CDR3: CASSISLTGTYGYTF
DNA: TGTGCCAGTAGTATTTCTCTGACAGGGACGTATGGCTACACCTTC

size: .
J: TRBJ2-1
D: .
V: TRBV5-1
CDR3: CASSLPAHLSSYNEQFF
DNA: TGCGCCAGCAGCTTGCCGGCGCACCTTAGCTCCTACAATGAGCAGTTCTTC

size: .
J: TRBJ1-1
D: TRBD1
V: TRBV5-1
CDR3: CASSRNVGGAAEAFF
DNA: TGCGCCAGCAGCCGAAACGTAGGGGGCGCGGCTGAAGCTTTCTTT

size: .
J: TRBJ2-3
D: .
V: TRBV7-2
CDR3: CASRPGLAPFIADTQYF
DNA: TGTGCCAGCAGACCCGGACTGGCGCCATTTATCGCAGATACGCAGTATTTT

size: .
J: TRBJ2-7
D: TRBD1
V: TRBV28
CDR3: CASISGGSYEQYF
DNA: TGTGCCAGCATTTCAGGGGGCTCCTACGAGCAGTACTTC

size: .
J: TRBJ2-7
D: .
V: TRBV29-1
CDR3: CSVESNRLASEQYF
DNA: TGCAGCGTCGAATCGAACAGGCTAGCCTCCGAGCAGTACTTC

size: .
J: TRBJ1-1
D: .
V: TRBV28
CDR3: CASSFTGLGTEAFF
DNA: TGTGCCAGCAGTTTCACAGGGCTAGGCACTGAAGCTTTCTTT

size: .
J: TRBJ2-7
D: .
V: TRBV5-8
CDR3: CASSRLLRTNIF
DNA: TGTGCCAGCAGCCGTCTTTTACGGACAAATATATTC

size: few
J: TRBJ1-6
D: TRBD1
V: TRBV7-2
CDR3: CASNRPGGRDSPLHF
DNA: TGTGCCAGCAATCGGCCAGGGGGCAGGGATTCACCCCTCCACTTT

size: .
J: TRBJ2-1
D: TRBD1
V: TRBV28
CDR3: CASSLSDRGYNEQFF
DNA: TGTGCCAGCAGTTTATCGGACAGGGGATACAATGAGCAGTTCTTC

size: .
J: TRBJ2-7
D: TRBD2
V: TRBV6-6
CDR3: CASSDGLAGVKQYF
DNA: TGTGCCAGCAGCGACGGGCTAGCGGGAGTAAAGCAGTACTTC

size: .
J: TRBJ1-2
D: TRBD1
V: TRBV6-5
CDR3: CASSYEWGTGGSGYTF
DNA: TGTGCCAGCAGTTACGAATGGGGGACAGGGGGTTCAGGCTACACCTTC

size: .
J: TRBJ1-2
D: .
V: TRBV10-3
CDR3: CAIRQGMEGTHGYTF
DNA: TGTGCCATCAGGCAAGGTATGGAGGGGACCCATGGCTACACCTTC

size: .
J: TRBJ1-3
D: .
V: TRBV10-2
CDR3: CASSDYHAGDGAGNTIYF
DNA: TGCGCCAGCAGTGACTATCATGCCGGGGACGGAGCTGGCAACACCATATATTTT

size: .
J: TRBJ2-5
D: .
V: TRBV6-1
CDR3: CASSERGAASAMQETQYF
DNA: TGTGCCAGCAGTGAAAGGGGGGCGGCTAGCGCGATGCAAGAGACCCAGTACTTC

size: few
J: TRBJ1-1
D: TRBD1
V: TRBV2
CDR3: CASRPRGALNTEAFF
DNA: TGTGCCAGCAGGCCCAGGGGGGCCCTGAACACTGAAGCTTTCTTT

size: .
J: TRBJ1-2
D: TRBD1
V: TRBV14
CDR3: CASSQRGQGGYTF
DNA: TGTGCCAGCAGCCAAAGGGGGCAAGGAGGCTACACCTTC

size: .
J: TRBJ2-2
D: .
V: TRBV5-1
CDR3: CASRQRVATGELFF
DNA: TGCGCCAGCAGGCAAAGGGTGGCCACCGGGGAGCTGTTTTTT

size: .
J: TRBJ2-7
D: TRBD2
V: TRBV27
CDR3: CASRTSGTYEQYF
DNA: TGTGCCAGCAGGACTAGCGGAACTTACGAGCAGTACTTC

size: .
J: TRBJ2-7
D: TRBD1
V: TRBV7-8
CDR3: CASSLALRGEQYF
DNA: TGTGCCAGCAGCTTAGCGCTCAGGGGGGAGCAGTACTTC

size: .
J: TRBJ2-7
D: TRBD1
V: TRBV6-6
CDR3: CASIGDRGEGEQYF
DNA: TGTGCCAGCATTGGGGACAGGGGTGAAGGGGAGCAGTACTTC

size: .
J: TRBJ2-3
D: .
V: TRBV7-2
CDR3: CASRFTGTPTDTQYF
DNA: TGTGCCAGCAGATTCACCGGGACACCCACAGATACGCAGTATTTT

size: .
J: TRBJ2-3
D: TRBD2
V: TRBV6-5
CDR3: CASSRTGGRADTQYF
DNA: TGTGCCAGCAGCCGGACGGGGGGGCGGGCAGATACGCAGTATTTT

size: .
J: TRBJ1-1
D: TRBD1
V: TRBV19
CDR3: CASSSILGQGVTEAFF
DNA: TGTGCCAGTAGTTCGATTTTAGGACAGGGGGTCACTGAAGCTTTCTTT

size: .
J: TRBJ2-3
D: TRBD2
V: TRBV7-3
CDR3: CASSASPGTSGKSDTQYF
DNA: TGTGCCAGCAGCGCCTCCCCCGGGACTAGCGGGAAGTCAGATACGCAGTATTTT

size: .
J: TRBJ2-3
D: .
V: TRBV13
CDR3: CASSSQGADTQYF
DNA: TGTGCCAGCAGCTCGCAGGGTGCAGATACGCAGTATTTT

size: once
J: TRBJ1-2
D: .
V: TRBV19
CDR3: CASSIASASNYGYTF
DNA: TGTGCCAGTAGTATAGCCTCGGCCAGCAACTATGGCTACACCTTC

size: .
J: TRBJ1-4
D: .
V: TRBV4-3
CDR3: CASSLTTADNEKLFF
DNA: TGCGCCAGCAGCCTGACCACGGCGGATAATGAAAAACTGTTTTTT

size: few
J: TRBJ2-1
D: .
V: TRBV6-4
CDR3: CASSFSVYNEQFF
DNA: TGTGCCAGCAGCTTCTCGGTTTACAATGAGCAGTTCTTC

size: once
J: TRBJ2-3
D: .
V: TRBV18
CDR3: CASSPASAFGRGVLDTQYF
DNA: TGTGCCAGCTCACCGGCTAGCGCATTTGGGCGTGGTGTTTTAGATACGCAGTATTTT

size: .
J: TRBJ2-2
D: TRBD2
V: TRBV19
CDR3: CASSIPQSGRRTGELFF
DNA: TGTGCCAGTAGTATCCCTCAAAGCGGGAGGCGCACCGGGGAGCTGTTTTTT

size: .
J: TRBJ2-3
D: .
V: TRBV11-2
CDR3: CASSLTPGLITDTQYF
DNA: TGTGCCAGCAGCTTAACCCCAGGACTGATCACAGATACGCAGTATTTT

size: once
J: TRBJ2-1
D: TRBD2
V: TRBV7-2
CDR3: CASSRTSGGNYNEQFF
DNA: TGTGCCAGCAGCCGGACTAGCGGGGGGAACTACAATGAGCAGTTCTTC

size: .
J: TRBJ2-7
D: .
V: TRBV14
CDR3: CASSQEGTGTSLSYEQYF
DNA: TGTGCCAGCAGCCAAGAAGGGACCGGGACAAGTCTTTCCTACGAGCAGTACTTC

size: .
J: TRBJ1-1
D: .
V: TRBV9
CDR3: CASSPTSGIEAFF
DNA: TGTGCCAGCAGCCCTACGTCGGGGATTGAAGCTTTCTTT

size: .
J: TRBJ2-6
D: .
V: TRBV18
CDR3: CASSTDSGTIDSGANVLTF
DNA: TGTGCCAGCTCAACTGATTCCGGGACGATAGACTCTGGGGCCAACGTCCTGACTTTC

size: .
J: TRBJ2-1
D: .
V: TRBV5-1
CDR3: CASSYQPSSYNEQFF
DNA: TGCGCCAGCAGCTACCAACCGAGCTCCTACAATGAGCAGTTCTTC

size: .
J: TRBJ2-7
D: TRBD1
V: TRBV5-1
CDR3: CASSLMGQGSSYEQYF
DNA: TGCGCCAGCAGCTTGATGGGACAGGGGTCCTCCTACGAGCAGTACTTC

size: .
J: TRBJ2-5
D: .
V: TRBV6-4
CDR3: CASSVTRGEETQYF
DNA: TGTGCCAGCAGTGTTACCAGGGGTGAAGAGACCCAGTACTTC

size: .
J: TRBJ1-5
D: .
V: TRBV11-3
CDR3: CASSLSEQPQHF
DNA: TGTGCCAGCAGCTTATCGGAGCAGCCCCAGCATTTT

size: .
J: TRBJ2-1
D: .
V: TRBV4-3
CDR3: CASSQEIRNEQFF
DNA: TGCGCCAGCAGCCAAGAAATCAGGAATGAGCAGTTCTTC

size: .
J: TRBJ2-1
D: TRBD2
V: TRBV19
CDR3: CASSRTSGYNEQFF
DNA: TGTGCCAGTAGTAGGACTAGCGGCTACAATGAGCAGTTCTTC

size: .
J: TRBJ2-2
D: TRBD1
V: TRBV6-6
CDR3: CASSTRQGPTGELFF
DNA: TGTGCCAGCAGCACAAGACAGGGACCCACCGGGGAGCTGTTTTTT

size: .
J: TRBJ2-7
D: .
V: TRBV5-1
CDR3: CASSLGTHSEQYF
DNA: TGCGCCAGCAGCTTGGGAACCCACTCCGAGCAGTACTTC